This is a list of T cell receptor beta chains from one sample in a study of T cell responses to AZD1222 COVID-19 vaccine. Using immunoSEQ multiplex PCR, the repertoire was profiled, and TCRdb retains in-frame clones only, with some absent. The repertoire holds about 110,000 clones, with about 85% as singletons. The sequencing here drew on peripheral blood, taken 28 days after the second AZD1222 dose. These receptors originate from an adult who received the AZD1222 COVID-19 vaccine. Both conserved end residues are part of each CDR3. The order of the fields is V gene, D gene, J gene, clone size, CDR3 DNA, CDR3 protein. The D gene is left open where the match is weak. Expanded clones get a size class; other rows say once, few or many, or leave the size out.

TRBV10-1	TRBD1	TRBJ2-2	-	TGCGCCAGCGGGGACAGACCTACCGGGGAGCTGTTTTTT	CASGDRPTGELFF
TRBV28	-	TRBJ2-3	-	TGTGCCAGCAGTTTGCGGGCTAGCGGCACAGATACGCAGTATTTT	CASSLRASGTDTQYF
TRBV11-3	TRBD1	TRBJ1-5	-	TGTGCCAGCAGCTGGGACAGTTACACGGGCTCCCGACGACAGCCCCAGCATTTT	CASSWDSYTGSRRQPQHF
TRBV11-2	TRBD2	TRBJ2-2	-	TGTGCCAGCAGCTCGCAGACAGGGCCTAGCGGGATGAACACCGGGGAGCTGTTTTTT	CASSSQTGPSGMNTGELFF
TRBV19	TRBD2	TRBJ2-5	-	TGTGCCAGTAGTATATCTAGCGGGGGACACCAGACCCAGTACTTC	CASSISSGGHQTQYF
TRBV12-3/TRBV12-4	-	TRBJ2-1	-	TGTGCCAGCAAGATGGTCTACAATGAGCAGTTCTTC	CASKMVYNEQFF
TRBV7-8	TRBD2	TRBJ2-5	-	TGTGCCAGCAGCGCCGGACTAGCGGGGCATCCGATGGAGACCCAGTACTTC	CASSAGLAGHPMETQYF
TRBV5-1	-	TRBJ1-1	few	TGCGCCAGCAGTTTTAGGCAGGGTGAAGCTTTCTTT	CASSFRQGEAFF
TRBV28	-	TRBJ2-2	once	TGTGCCAGCAGGTGGTGGGGGGCCAACACCGGGGAGCTGTTTTTT	CASRWWGANTGELFF
TRBV7-9	TRBD1	TRBJ2-5	-	TGTGCCAGCAGGAAGGACAGGGTAGTGGAGACCCAGTACTTC	CASRKDRVVETQYF
TRBV6-5	-	TRBJ1-1	-	TGTGCCAGCAGGGCACACACTGAAGCTTTCTTT	CASRAHTEAFF